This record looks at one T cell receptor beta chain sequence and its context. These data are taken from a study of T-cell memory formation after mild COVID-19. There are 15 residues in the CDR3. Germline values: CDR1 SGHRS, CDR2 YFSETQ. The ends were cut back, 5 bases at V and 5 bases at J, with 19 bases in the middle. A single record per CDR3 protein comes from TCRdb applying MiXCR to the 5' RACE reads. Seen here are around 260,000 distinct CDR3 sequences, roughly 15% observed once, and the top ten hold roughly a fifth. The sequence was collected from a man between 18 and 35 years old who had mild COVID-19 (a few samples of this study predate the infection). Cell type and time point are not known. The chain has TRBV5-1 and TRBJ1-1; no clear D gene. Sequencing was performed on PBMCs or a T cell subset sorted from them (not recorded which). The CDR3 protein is CASRSEVGMRTEAFF. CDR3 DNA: TGCGCCAGCAGGTCCGAAGTGGGGATGAGGACTGAAGCTTTCTTT.